This T cell receptor beta chain appears in the sequencing data of a study of T cell responses to AZD1222 COVID-19 vaccine. The repertoire was sequenced with immunoSEQ multiplex PCR; TCRdb's copy has only in-frame clones and lacks some. In the table there are fewer than 120,000 clones, about 95% of which are singletons. Germline CDR1 SGHRS, CDR2 YFSETQ. Unmatched junction bases numbered 4, after V lost 7 bases and J lost 0 bases. CDR3 length: 14 amino acids. The sample consisted of peripheral blood, taken 28 days after the second AZD1222 dose. The source of this sequence is an adult who received the AZD1222 COVID-19 vaccine. This sequence joins TRBV5-1 and TRBJ2-7; 10 positions match TRBD1. CDR3 DNA sequence: TGCGCCAGCGGAAGGGACAGGGGCTCCTACGAGCAGTACTTC. Translating gives CASGRDRGSYEQYF. The variable domain in full, with the rest retrieved from reference TRBV5-1 and TRBJ2-7, is KAGVTQTPRYLIKTRGQQVTLSCSPISGHRSVSWYQQTPGQGLQFLFEYFSETQRNKGNFPGRFSGRQFSNSRSEMNVSTLELGDSALYLCASGRDRGSYEQYFGPGTRLTVT.